This TCR beta chain was captured by sequencing in a study of CD8+ T cells in alopecia areata (dated by TCRdb to between 2018 and 2020). About the full investigation: Skin from C3H/HeJ donors aged roughly 6-12 months with spontaneous alopecia was grafted onto female C3H/HeJ recipients aged roughly 7-11 weeks. RNA was extracted with the PAXgene miRNA kit for fixed scalp, the miRNeasy kit for PBMCs, and the RNeasy kit for mouse skin. The study used high-throughput TCRbeta sequencing to examine T cell clonal expansion in alopecia areata, in both the C3H/HeJ mouse model and human patients. Human TCRbeta sequencing covered scalp tissue and sorted CD4+ and CD8+ peripheral blood T cells from patchy and totalis/universalis alopecia areata patients and healthy controls. immunoSEQ multiplex PCR using 35 Vbeta forward primers and 13 Jbeta reverse primers was used to amplify TCRbeta CDR3 regions. Scalp clonality was compared across normal scalp (n=4), patchy alopecia areata scalp (n=8), and alopecia totalis/universalis scalp (n=8). The research as a whole found: Higher clonality and more expanded CD8+ clones were observed in lesional scalp than in normal scalp, particularly in alopecia totalis/universalis, a finding suggestive of antigenic drive. TCR sequences shared between patients were less clear than in mice, possibly partly because of HLA diversity in the patient population. Unlike mouse skin, where gammadelta T cells dominate, normal human skin contains resident alphabeta T cells that get sequenced too, which complicates analysis of the scalp TCR repertoire.

Spanning cysteine to phenylalanine, the CDR3 consists of 17 amino acids. Sequencing covers 39 bases of the CDR3, shown here with the frame starting at base 1. Based on the germline V gene, the CDR1 and CDR2 sequences are NSHNY and SYGAGN. Germline trimming: 0 bases from V, 0 bases from J; junction bases outside gene matches: 6. Remarks on this clone: Its antigen remains unidentified. This is a mouse receptor, so gene names and germline sequences are those of the mouse. The read ends 4 residues shy of where the CDR3 ends; the end is completed using the germline J gene.

Pooled mouse cutaneous lymph node cells were stained for CD4, CD8alpha, NKG2D, NKG2ACE and other markers and were then sorted on a BD Influx. The receptor library was made with the immunoSEQ multiplex PCR assay. For TCR sequencing, RNA was extracted from every sample and reverse transcribed into cDNA to serve as template. SuperScript III was used to make first-strand cDNA, primed with a 2:1 mix of oligo-dT and random hexamers. A synthetic immune receptor repertoire was used to gauge amplification bias, and whatever bias remained was removed computationally. Libraries were sequenced on Illumina HiSeq with 60 bp reads covering the CDR3, read from J toward V. The authors processed their data as follows. Raw reads were preprocessed for error removal, and CDR3 was defined according to IMGT conventions as running from the conserved cysteine to phenylalanine. Clonality was calculated as 1 minus Shannon entropy normalized by log2 of the number of productive unique TCRs. Whether each scalp clone was CD4 or CD8 was inferred by checking scalp TCRbeta sequences against the CD4 and CD8 repertoires from sorted blood. Entries here come from immuneACCESS through TCRdb and include only in-frame sequences with V and J called. Some clones fail to appear in such tables; in the studies checked, an unresolved V gene covers under half of the shortfall, and the cause of the remainder is unknown. The D gene and trimming were derived from the DNA, and the V and J assignments and clone size from that table. This sample has roughly 260,000 clones, none of them a singleton. More than 0.95% of the sample belongs to the ten largest clones.

Sequenced: CD4+ T cells sorted from a lymph node. This sequence was found in a C3H/HeJ mouse with alopecia areata. This strain has the MHC haplotype H2-k. The rearranged segments are TRBV13-1 and TRBJ2-3; 8 of the junction bases match TRBD2. CDR3 bases read: TGTGCCAGCAGTGATGTTAACTGGGGGTCTAGTGCAGAA. It codes for CASSDVNWGSSAE. The complete CDR3 protein is CASSDVNWGSSAETLYF.